Listed below are T cell receptor beta chains from one sample, sequenced in a study of blood T cell repertoires in COVID-19. Clones were sequenced by immunoSEQ multiplex PCR, and TCRdb holds only the in-frame ones, with some missing. Among under 350,000 clones, just under 90% were seen once, and the ten largest hold under 2.5%. Sequencing was done on a sample of PBMCs or T cells enriched from blood (not recorded which). The origin of the receptors is a woman aged 55-75 years who had recovered from COVID-19. Both conserved end residues are part of each CDR3. A D gene is named only where the DNA matches it firmly. Clone sizes are given selectively: once, few, many, or a class where the clone is expanded.

D: .
size: .
V: TRBV9
J: TRBJ1-3
CDR3: CASSVDQGLTGNTIYF
DNA: TGTGCCAGCAGCGTAGATCAGGGGCTCACCGGAAACACCATATATTTT

D: TRBD2
size: .
V: TRBV6-1
J: TRBJ2-1
CDR3: CASSEVGGGASYNEQFF
DNA: TGTGCCAGCAGTGAAGTTGGCGGGGGGGCCTCCTACAATGAGCAGTTCTTC

D: .
size: .
V: TRBV5-1
J: TRBJ2-1
CDR3: CASSPERLADEQFF
DNA: TGCGCCAGCAGCCCAGAACGGCTAGCCGATGAGCAGTTCTTC

D: .
size: .
V: TRBV27
J: TRBJ2-1
CDR3: CASSPWTRLGLNNEQFF
DNA: TGTGCCAGCAGTCCATGGACTCGACTGGGTCTTAACAATGAGCAGTTCTTC

D: .
size: .
V: TRBV5-1
J: TRBJ1-1
CDR3: CASGASGAGTEAFF
DNA: TGCGCCAGCGGGGCCTCAGGGGCTGGGACTGAAGCTTTCTTT

D: TRBD2
size: .
V: TRBV27
J: TRBJ2-1
CDR3: CASSAPGLALLNEQFF
DNA: TGTGCCAGCAGTGCCCCGGGACTAGCGCTTCTCAATGAGCAGTTCTTC

D: .
size: .
V: TRBV7-6
J: TRBJ1-3
CDR3: CASSLGGGGNTIYF
DNA: TGTGCCAGCAGCTTAGGAGGGGGTGGAAACACCATATATTTT

D: .
size: .
V: TRBV7-8
J: TRBJ2-4
CDR3: CASSSAGKKGIQYF
DNA: TGTGCCAGCAGCTCGGCAGGGAAAAAAGGCATTCAGTACTTC

D: .
size: .
V: TRBV5-6
J: TRBJ1-2
CDR3: CASSPTRQGSYTF
DNA: TGTGCCAGCAGCCCGACCCGTCAGGGGAGCTACACCTTC

D: .
size: .
V: TRBV7-9
J: TRBJ2-2
CDR3: CASSRERAGTGELFF
DNA: TGTGCCAGCAGTCGGGAGCGGGCCGGGACCGGGGAGCTGTTTTTT

D: TRBD2
size: once
V: TRBV10-3
J: TRBJ2-5
CDR3: CAISERTSGHQETQYF
DNA: TGTGCCATCAGTGAACGGACTAGCGGACACCAAGAGACCCAGTACTTC

D: .
size: .
V: TRBV5-1
J: TRBJ1-2
CDR3: CASSSGQHYGYTF
DNA: TGCGCCAGCAGCTCAGGACAGCACTATGGCTACACCTTC

D: TRBD2
size: .
V: TRBV28
J: TRBJ2-2
CDR3: CASSSPGGLTGELFF
DNA: TGTGCCAGCAGTTCTCCGGGGGGACTCACCGGGGAGCTGTTTTTT

D: TRBD1
size: once
V: TRBV28
J: TRBJ2-5
CDR3: CASSPNGKMGTGVQETQYF
DNA: TGTGCCAGCAGTCCCAACGGAAAGATGGGGACAGGGGTCCAAGAGACCCAGTACTTC